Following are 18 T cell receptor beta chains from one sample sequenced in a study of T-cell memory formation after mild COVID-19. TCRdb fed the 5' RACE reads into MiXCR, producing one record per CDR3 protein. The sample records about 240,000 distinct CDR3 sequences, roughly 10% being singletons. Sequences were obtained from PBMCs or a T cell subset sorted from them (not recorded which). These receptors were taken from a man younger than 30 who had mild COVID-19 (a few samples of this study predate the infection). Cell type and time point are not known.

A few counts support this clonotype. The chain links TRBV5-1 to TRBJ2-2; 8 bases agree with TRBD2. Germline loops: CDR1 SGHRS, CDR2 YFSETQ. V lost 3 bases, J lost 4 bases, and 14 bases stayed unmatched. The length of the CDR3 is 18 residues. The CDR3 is CASSSYGVVAGSTGELFF. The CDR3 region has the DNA TGCGCCAGCAGCTCGTATGGGGTTGTAGCGGGGTCCACCGGGGAGCTGTTTTTT. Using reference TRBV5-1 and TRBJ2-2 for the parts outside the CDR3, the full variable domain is KAGVTQTPRYLIKTRGQQVTLSCSPISGHRSVSWYQQTPGQGLQFLFEYFSETQRNKGNFPGRFSGRQFSNSRSEMNVSTLELGDSALYLCASSSYGVVAGSTGELFFGEGSRLTVL.

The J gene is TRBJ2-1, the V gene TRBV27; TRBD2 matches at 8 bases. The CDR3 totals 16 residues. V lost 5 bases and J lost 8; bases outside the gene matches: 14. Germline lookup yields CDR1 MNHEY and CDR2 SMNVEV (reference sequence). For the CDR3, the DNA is TGTGCCAGCAGTAAACCCGGGACTAGAAAGATTTATGAGCAGTTCTTC. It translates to CASSKPGTRKIYEQFF.

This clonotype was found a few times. In DNA, the CDR3 is TGTGCCAGCAGTTCTGCTTATGGCTACACCTTC. This gives the protein CASSSAYGYTF. The chain has TRBV6-5 and TRBJ1-2; D gene ambiguous. The CDR3 consists of 11 residues. Germline loops: CDR1 MNHEY, CDR2 SVGAGI. V dropped 4 bases and J dropped 5 bases, with 5 bases sitting between them.

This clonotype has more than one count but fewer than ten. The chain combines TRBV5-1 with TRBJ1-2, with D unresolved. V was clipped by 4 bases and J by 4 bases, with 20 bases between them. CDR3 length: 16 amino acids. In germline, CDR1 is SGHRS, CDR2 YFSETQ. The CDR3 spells CASSDDSPLPLYGYTF. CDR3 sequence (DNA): TGCGCCAGCAGCGACGACTCACCCCTCCCCCTCTATGGCTACACCTTC. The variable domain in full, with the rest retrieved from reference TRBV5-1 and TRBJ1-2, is KAGVTQTPRYLIKTRGQQVTLSCSPISGHRSVSWYQQTPGQGLQFLFEYFSETQRNKGNFPGRFSGRQFSNSRSEMNVSTLELGDSALYLCASSDDSPLPLYGYTFGSGTRLTVV.

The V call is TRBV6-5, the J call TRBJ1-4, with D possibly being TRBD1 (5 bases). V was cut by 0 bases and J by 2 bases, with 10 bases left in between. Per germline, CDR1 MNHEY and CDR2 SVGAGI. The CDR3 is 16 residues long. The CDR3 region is CASSYSGANTNEKLFF. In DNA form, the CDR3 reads TGTGCCAGCAGTTACTCCGGGGCAAATACTAATGAAAAACTGTTTTTT.

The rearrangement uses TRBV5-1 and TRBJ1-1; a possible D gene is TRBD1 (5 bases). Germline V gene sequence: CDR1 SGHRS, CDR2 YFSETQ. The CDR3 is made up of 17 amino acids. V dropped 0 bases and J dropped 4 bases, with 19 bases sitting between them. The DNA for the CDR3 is TGCGCCAGCAGCTTGGGGACATTGGGACTCGGGGGCACTGAAGCTTTCTTT. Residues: CASSLGTLGLGGTEAFF.

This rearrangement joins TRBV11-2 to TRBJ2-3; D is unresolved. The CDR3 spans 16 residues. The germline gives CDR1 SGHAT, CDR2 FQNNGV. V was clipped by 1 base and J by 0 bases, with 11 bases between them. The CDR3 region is CASSLGSSFSTDTQYF. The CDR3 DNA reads TGTGCCAGCAGCTTAGGGAGCTCCTTTAGCACAGATACGCAGTATTTT.

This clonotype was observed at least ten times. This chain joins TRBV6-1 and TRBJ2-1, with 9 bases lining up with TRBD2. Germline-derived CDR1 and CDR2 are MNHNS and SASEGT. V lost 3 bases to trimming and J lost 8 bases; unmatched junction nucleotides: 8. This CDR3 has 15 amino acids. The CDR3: CASSESSGGPDEQFF. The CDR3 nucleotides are TGTGCCAGCAGTGAGAGTAGCGGGGGTCCGGATGAGCAGTTCTTC.

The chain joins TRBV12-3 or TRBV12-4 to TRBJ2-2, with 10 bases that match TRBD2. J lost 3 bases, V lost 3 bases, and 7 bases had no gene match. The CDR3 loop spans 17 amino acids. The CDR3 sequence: CASSFSAGGRYTGELFF. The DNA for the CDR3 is TGTGCCAGCAGTTTTTCAGCGGGGGGGCGGTACACCGGGGAGCTGTTTTTT.

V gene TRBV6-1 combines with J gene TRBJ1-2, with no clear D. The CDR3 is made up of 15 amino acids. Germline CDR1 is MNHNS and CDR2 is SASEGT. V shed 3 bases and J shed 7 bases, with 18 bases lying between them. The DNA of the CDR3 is TGTGCCAGCAGTGATGATTGGTGGGGAAATTTTGGCTACACCTTC. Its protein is CASSDDWWGNFGYTF.

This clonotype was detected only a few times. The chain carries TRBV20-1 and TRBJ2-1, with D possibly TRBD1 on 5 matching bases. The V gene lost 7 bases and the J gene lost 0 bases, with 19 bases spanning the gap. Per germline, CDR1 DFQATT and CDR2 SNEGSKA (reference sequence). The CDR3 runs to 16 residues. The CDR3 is CSGKDTGRSSYNEQFF. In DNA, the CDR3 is TGCAGTGGGAAGGACACCGGACGAAGCTCCTACAATGAGCAGTTCTTC.

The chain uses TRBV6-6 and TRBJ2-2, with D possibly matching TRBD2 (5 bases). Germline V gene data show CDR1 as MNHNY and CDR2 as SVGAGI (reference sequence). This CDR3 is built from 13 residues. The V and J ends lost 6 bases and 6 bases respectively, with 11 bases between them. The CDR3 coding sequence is TGTGCCAGCAGGGAGGATTGGTCCGGGGAGCTGTTTTTT. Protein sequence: CASREDWSGELFF.

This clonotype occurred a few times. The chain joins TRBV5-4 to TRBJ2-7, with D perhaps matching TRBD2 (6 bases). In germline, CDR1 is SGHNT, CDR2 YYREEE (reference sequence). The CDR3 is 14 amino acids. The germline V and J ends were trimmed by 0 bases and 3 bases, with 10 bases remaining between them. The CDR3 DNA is TGTGCCAGCAGCTTGGAGGGAGGTGACTACGAGCAGTACTTC. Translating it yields CASSLEGGDYEQYF.

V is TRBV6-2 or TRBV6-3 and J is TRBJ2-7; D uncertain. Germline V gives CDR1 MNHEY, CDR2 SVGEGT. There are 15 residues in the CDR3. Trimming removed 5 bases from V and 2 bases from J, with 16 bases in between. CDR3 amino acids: CASSRRPPGAYEQYV. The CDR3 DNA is TGTGCCAGCAGTCGACGGCCCCCCGGAGCCTACGAGCAGTACGTC.

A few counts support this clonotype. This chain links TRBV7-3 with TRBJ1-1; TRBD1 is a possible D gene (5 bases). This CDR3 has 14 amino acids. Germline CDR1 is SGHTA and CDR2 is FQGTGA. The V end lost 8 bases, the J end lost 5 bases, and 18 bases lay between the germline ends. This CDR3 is CASRRGAGETEAFF. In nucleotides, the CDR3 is TGTGCCAGCCGTCGTGGGGCTGGGGAGACTGAAGCTTTCTTT.

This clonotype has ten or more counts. The CDR3 DNA reads TGCAGTGCTAGAGATGGGACGGTCTACGAGCAGTACGTC. Its translation: CSARDGTVYEQYV. This chain uses TRBV20-1 with TRBJ2-7; D possibly uses TRBD1 or TRBD2 (5 bases each). This CDR3 has 13 residues. With 0 bases removed from V and 3 bases from J, the gap between germline ends came to 9 bases. Germline CDR1 DFQATT, CDR2 SNEGSKA (reference sequence).

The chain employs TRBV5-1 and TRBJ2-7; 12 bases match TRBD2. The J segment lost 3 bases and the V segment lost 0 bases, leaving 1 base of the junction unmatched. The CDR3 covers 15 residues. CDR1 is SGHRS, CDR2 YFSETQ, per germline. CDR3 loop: CASSLGTSGDYEQYF. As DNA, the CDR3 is TGCGCCAGCAGCTTGGGGACTAGCGGGGACTACGAGCAGTACTTC.

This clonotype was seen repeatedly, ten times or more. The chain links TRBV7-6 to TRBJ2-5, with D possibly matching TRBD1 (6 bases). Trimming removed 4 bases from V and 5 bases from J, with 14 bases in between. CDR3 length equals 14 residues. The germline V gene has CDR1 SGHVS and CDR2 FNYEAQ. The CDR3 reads CASSSAGTRETQYF. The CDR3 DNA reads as TGTGCCAGCAGCTCTGCCGGGACAAGGGAGACCCAGTACTTC.